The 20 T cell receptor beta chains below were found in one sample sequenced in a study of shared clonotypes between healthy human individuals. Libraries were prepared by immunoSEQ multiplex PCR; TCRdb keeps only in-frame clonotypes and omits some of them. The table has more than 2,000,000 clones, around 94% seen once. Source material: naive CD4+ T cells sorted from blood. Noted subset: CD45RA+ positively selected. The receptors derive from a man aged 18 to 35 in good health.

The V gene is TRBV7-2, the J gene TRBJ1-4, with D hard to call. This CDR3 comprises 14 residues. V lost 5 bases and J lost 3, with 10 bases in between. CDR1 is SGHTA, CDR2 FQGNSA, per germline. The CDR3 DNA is TGTGCCAGCAGCCTCGCAGGTTCTAATGAAAAACTGTTTTTT. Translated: CASSLAGSNEKLFF. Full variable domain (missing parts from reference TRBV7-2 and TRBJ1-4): GAGVSQSPSNKVTEKGKDVELRCDPISGHTALYWYRQSLGQGLEFLIYFQGNSAPDKSGLPSDRFSAERTGGSVSTLTIQRTQQEDSAVYLCASSLAGSNEKLFFGSGTQLSVL.

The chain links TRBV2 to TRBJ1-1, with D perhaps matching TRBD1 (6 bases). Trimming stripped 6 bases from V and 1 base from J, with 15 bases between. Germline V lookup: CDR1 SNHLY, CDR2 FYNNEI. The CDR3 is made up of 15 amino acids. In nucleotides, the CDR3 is TGTGCCAGCAGCCTACAGGGTCTAGGGAACACTGAAGCTTTCTTT. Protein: CASSLQGLGNTEAFF. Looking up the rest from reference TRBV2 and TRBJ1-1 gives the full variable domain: EPEVTQTPSHQVTQMGQEVILRCVPISNHLYFYWYRQILGQKVEFLVSFYNNEISEKSEIFDDQFSVERPDGSNFTLKIRSTKLEDSAMYFCASSLQGLGNTEAFFGQGTRLTVV.

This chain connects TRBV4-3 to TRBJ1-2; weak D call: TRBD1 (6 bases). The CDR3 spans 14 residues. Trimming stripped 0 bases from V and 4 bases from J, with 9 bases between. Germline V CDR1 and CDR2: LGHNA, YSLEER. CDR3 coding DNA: TGCGCCAGCAGCCAAGACTTAGGGGGCTATGGCTACACCTTC. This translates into CASSQDLGGYGYTF.

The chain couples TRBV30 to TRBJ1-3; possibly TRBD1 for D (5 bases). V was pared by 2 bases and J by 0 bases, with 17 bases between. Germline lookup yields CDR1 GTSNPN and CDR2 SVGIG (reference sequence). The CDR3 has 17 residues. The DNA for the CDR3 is TGTGCCTGGAGTCGTATTATAAACAGGAACTCTGGAAACACCATATATTTT. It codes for CAWSRIINRNSGNTIYF.

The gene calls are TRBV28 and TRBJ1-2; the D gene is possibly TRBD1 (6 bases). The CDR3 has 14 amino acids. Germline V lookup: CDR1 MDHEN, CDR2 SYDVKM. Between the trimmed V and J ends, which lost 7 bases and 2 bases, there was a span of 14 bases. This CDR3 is CASTSGVLNYGYTF. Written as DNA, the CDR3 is TGTGCCAGCACCTCAGGGGTCCTCAACTATGGCTACACCTTC.

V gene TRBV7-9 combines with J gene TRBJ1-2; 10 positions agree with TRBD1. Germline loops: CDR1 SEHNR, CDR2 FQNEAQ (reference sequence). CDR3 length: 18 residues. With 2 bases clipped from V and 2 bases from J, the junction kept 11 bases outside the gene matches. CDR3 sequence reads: CASSLSVGSGQGNYGYTF. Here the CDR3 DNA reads TGTGCCAGCAGCTTATCCGTGGGGTCGGGACAGGGGAACTATGGCTACACCTTC.

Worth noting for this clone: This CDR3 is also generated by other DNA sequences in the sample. CDR3 coding DNA: TGTGCCAGCAGCTTGGCCGGGAGGGTTCCAACAGATACGCAGTATTTT. As protein: CASSLAGRVPTDTQYF. The chain joins TRBV5-4 to TRBJ2-3, with 8 bases aligning to TRBD2. Germline V gives CDR1 SGHNT, CDR2 YYREEE (reference sequence). CDR3 length equals 16 residues. The ends lost 0 bases at V and 3 bases at J; junction bases unmatched: 6.

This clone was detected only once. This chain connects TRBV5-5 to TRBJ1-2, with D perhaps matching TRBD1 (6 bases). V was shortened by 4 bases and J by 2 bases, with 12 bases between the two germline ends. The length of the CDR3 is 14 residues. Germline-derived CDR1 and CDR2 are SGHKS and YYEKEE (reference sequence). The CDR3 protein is CASSKTQGNYGYTF. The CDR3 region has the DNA TGTGCCAGCAGCAAAACTCAGGGGAACTATGGCTACACCTTC.

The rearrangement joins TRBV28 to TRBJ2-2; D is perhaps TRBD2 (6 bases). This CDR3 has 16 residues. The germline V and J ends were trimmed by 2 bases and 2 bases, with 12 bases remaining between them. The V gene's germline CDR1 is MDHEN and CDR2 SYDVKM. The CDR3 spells CASSLILSGNTGELFF. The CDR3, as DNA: TGTGCCAGCAGTTTAATTCTTAGCGGTAACACCGGGGAGCTGTTTTTT.

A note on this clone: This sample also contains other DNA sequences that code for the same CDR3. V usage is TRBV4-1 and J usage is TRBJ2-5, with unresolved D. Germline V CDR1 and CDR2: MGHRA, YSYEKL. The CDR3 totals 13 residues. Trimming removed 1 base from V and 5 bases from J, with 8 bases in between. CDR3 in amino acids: CASSQGLPETQYF. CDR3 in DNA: TGCGCCAGCAGCCAAGGTCTCCCTGAGACCCAGTACTTC.

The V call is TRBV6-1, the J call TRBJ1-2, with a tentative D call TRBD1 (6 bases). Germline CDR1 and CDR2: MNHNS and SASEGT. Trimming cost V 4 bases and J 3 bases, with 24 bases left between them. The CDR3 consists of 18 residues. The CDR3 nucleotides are TGTGCCAGCAGTGCTAAGGACGGAGGGGGTGTAAGTCACTATGGCTACACCTTC. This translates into CASSAKDGGGVSHYGYTF.

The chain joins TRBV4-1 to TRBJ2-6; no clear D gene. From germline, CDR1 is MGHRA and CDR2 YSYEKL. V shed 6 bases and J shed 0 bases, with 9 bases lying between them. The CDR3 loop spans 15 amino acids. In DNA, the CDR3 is TGCGCCAGCAGATTAGGTAGCTCTGGGGCCAACGTCCTGACTTTC. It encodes CASRLGSSGANVLTF.

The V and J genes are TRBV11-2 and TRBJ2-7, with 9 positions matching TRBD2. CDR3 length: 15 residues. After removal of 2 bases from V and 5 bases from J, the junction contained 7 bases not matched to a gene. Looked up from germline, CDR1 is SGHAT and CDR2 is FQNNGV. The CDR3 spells CASSLLASGTHEQYF. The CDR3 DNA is TGTGCCAGCAGCTTATTAGCTAGCGGGACTCACGAGCAGTACTTC.

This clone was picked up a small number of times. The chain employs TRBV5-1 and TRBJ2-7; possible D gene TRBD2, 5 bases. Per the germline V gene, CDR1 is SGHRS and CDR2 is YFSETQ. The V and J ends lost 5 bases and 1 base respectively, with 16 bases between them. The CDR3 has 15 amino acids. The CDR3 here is CASRDGSEASYEQYF. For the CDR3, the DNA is TGCGCCAGCAGGGATGGGAGCGAGGCGTCCTACGAGCAGTACTTC.

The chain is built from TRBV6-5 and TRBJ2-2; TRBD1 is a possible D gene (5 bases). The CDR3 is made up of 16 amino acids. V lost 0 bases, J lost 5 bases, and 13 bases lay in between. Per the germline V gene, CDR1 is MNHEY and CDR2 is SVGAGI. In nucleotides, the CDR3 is TGTGCCAGCAGTTACTCGATCGGGCAGGGAACCGGGGAGCTGTTTTTT. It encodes CASSYSIGQGTGELFF.

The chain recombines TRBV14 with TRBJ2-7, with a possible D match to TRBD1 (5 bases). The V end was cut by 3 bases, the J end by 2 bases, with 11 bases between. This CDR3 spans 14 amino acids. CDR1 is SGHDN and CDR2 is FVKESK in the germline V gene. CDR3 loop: CASSHLTDPYEQYF. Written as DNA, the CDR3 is TGTGCCAGCAGCCACCTGACAGATCCCTACGAGCAGTACTTC.

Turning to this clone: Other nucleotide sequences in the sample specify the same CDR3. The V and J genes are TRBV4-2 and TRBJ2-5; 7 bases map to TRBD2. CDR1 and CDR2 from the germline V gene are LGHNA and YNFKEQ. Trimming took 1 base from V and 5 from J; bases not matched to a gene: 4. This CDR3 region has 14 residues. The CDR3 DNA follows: TGTGCCAGCAGCCAAGGGGGGGGAGAGGAGACCCAGTACTTC. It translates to CASSQGGGEETQYF.

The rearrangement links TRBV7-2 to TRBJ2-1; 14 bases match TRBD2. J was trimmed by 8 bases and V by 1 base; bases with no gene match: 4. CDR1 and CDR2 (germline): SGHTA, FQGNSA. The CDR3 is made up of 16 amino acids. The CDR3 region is CASSLVGTSGGHEQFF. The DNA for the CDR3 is TGTGCCAGCAGCTTAGTAGGGACTAGCGGGGGACATGAGCAGTTCTTC.

CDR3 nucleotide sequence: TGTGCCAGCTCCCAAACCTTGACGGATAGCAATCAGCCCCAGCATTTT. Amino acids: CASSQTLTDSNQPQHF. The chain links TRBV18 to TRBJ1-5; no clear D gene. The germline V gene has CDR1 KGHSH and CDR2 LQKENI. The CDR3 length is 16 residues. The V and J ends lost 6 bases and 0 bases respectively, with 15 bases between them.

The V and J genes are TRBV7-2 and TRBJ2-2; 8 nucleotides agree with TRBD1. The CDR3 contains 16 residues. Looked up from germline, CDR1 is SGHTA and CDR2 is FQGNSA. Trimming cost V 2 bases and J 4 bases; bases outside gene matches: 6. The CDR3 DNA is TGTGCCAGCAGCTTACGATCACAGGGGGGCACCGGGGAGCTGTTTTTT. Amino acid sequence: CASSLRSQGGTGELFF.